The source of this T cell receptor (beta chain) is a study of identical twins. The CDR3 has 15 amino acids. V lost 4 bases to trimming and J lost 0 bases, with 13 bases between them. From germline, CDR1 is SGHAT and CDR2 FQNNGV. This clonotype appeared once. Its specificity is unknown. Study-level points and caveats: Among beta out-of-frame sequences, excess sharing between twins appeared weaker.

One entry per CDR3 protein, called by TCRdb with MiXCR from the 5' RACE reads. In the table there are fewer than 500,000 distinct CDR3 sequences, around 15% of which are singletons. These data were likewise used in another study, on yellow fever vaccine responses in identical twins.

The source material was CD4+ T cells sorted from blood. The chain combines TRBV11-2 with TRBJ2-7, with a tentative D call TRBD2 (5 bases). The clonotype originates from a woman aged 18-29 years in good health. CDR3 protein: CASSSQRRSSYEQYF. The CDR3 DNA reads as TGTGCCAGCAGCTCGCAGCGGAGGAGCTCCTACGAGCAGTACTTC.